These 13 T cell receptor beta chains share one sample of origin, sequenced in a study of CD8 T cells in ankylosing spondylitis. Study-wide findings and caveats: Among TCR beta sequences, a motif of about 8 highly homologous variants appeared characteristic of ankylosing spondylitis blood.

No cognate antigen is known for these TCRs. TCRdb analysed the 5' RACE reads with MiXCR anew, one entry per CDR3 protein. The repertoire has 700,000 to 1,000,000 distinct CDR3 sequences, about an eighth of them found once; the top ten carry approximately 0.46%. Sequenced: blood, either unsorted or a sorted T cell fraction (not recorded which). These receptor sequences come from a male donor with ankylosing spondylitis.

In its sample, this clonotype was seen a few times. CDR3 nucleotides: TGCGCCAGCAGCTTGGGACAGGGGCGGGTCGGGACCACTGAAGCTTTCTTT. As protein: CASSLGQGRVGTTEAFF. The rearrangement links TRBV5-1 to TRBJ1-1, with 8 bases lining up with TRBD1. The CDR3 is 17 residues long. The junction had 11 bases not matched to a gene; V was cut back by 0 bases and J by 4 bases. Germline V CDR1 and CDR2: SGHRS, YFSETQ.

The chain links TRBV12-3 or TRBV12-4 to TRBJ2-2; the D gene is possibly TRBD1 (6 bases). The CDR3 length is 15 residues. Trimming took 8 bases from V and 0 from J, leaving 13 bases between them. The CDR3 nucleotides are TGTGCCAGCCTAGACAGGAGCTCGAACACCGGGGAGCTGTTTTTT. Protein: CASLDRSSNTGELFF.

The sample holds many counts of this clonotype. This chain links TRBV29-1 with TRBJ1-2; the D is unclear. Germline values: CDR1 SQVTM, CDR2 ANQGSEA. This CDR3 comprises 14 residues. Trimming removed 6 bases from V and 0 bases from J, with 14 bases in between. The CDR3 reads CSVAGLGANYGYTF. Here the CDR3 DNA reads TGCAGCGTAGCCGGCCTTGGGGCTAACTATGGCTACACCTTC.

The chain is built from TRBV11-1 and TRBJ2-4; D may be TRBD2 (5 bases). This CDR3 spans 17 amino acids. V was shortened by 2 bases and J by 0 bases, with 14 bases between the two germline ends. Germline-derived CDR1 and CDR2 are SGHAT and FQDESV (reference sequence). The CDR3 DNA reads TGTGCCAGCAGCTTACAGTCCGGGAATGAAGCCAAAAACATTCAGTACTTC. Translating gives CASSLQSGNEAKNIQYF. The full variable domain, completed using reference TRBV11-1 and TRBJ2-4, is EAEVAQSPRYKITEKSQAVAFWCDPISGHATLYWYRQILGQGPELLVQFQDESVVDDSQLPKDRFSAERLKGVDSTLKIQPAELGDSAMYLCASSLQSGNEAKNIQYFGAGTRLSVL.

This clonotype was detected only a few times. V and J are TRBV20-1 and TRBJ2-1, with unresolved D. The CDR3 is 12 residues long. V was clipped by 3 bases and J by 7 bases, with 10 bases between them. The germline V gene encodes CDR1 DFQATT and CDR2 SNEGSKA (reference sequence). CDR3 in amino acids: CSASYRSNEQFF. CDR3 bases: TGCAGTGCTAGTTATCGGTCTAATGAGCAGTTCTTC.

This clonotype was observed a few times. The V call is TRBV10-3, the J call TRBJ2-2, with D possibly matching TRBD1 (8 bases). CDR3 length: 19 amino acids. Trimming left V 10 bases short and J 5 bases short, with 32 bases between. From germline, CDR1 is ENHRY and CDR2 SYGVKD. CDR3 in DNA: TGTGCCACCCAGGGGGGGCCTGGACAGGGACCAACAAGGACCGGGGAGCTGTTTTTT. This gives the protein CATQGGPGQGPTRTGELFF.

This clonotype was found a few times. The chain carries TRBV6-6 and TRBJ1-1, with D possibly TRBD1 on 5 matching bases. Germline CDR1 MNHNY, CDR2 SVGAGI (reference sequence). V was cut by 5 bases and J by 11 bases, with 12 bases left in between. This CDR3 is 11 amino acids long. The CDR3 protein is CASSTGGLAFF. Written as DNA, the CDR3 is TGTGCCAGCAGTACGGGGGGGTTGGCTTTCTTT.

This clonotype was counted at least ten times. The chain recombines TRBV18 with TRBJ1-6, with D possibly TRBD1 on 5 matching bases. Germline V gene data show CDR1 as KGHSH and CDR2 as LQKENI. The CDR3 is 15 residues long. The V end was cut by 5 bases, the J end by 7 bases, with 15 bases between. In nucleotides, the CDR3 is TGTGCCAGCTCAATTCACGACAGTACGAATTCACCCCTCCACTTT. Translated: CASSIHDSTNSPLHF.

This clonotype appeared a few times. The V and J genes are TRBV5-1 and TRBJ1-2; TRBD1 matches 12 bases. CDR3 length: 17 amino acids. V shed 4 bases, J shed 1 base, and the junction held 8 bases outside the gene matches. From germline, CDR1 is SGHRS and CDR2 YFSETQ. DNA of the CDR3: TGCGCCAGCAGCAGACTGGGACAGGGGGCGAATAACTATGGCTACACCTTC. Protein: CASSRLGQGANNYGYTF.

This clonotype was observed a few times. The chain couples TRBV5-1 to TRBJ2-5; D may be TRBD1 (6 bases). In germline, CDR1 is SGHRS, CDR2 YFSETQ. Deletions cut 1 base from V and 3 bases from J, with 10 bases between. This CDR3 comprises 14 residues. Written as DNA, the CDR3 is TGCGCCAGCAGCTTGAGGGGGTTCGAAGAGACCCAGTACTTC. Translation gives CASSLRGFEETQYF.

The chain employs TRBV4-2 and TRBJ2-2, with D perhaps TRBD2 (6 bases). Trimming removed 2 bases from V and 6 bases from J, with 10 bases in between. The germline gives CDR1 LGHNA, CDR2 YNFKEQ. This CDR3 region has 14 residues. The CDR3: CASSQTSGSGELFF. In DNA form, the CDR3 reads TGTGCCAGCAGCCAAACAAGCGGGTCCGGGGAGCTGTTTTTT.

This clonotype was detected ten times or more. CDR3 amino acids: CASRPRGSSYEQYF. In DNA form, the CDR3 reads TGCGCCAGCCGACCTCGGGGAAGCTCCTACGAGCAGTACTTC. The chain has TRBV5-1 and TRBJ2-7; TRBD2 is a possible D gene (5 bases). V was clipped by 7 bases and J by 0 bases, with 14 bases between them. Germline-derived CDR1 and CDR2 are SGHRS and YFSETQ. The CDR3 has 14 amino acids.

This clonotype came up a few times. The chain links TRBV5-1 to TRBJ1-1; 8 bases line up with TRBD1. The CDR3 loop spans 16 amino acids. Trimming at V came to 0 bases and at J to 4 bases, leaving 8 bases not matched to a gene. Germline V lookup: CDR1 SGHRS, CDR2 YFSETQ. CDR3 amino acids: CASSLGAGGGGTEAFF. The CDR3 DNA reads as TGCGCCAGCAGCTTGGGGGCAGGGGGCGGCGGCACTGAAGCTTTCTTT.